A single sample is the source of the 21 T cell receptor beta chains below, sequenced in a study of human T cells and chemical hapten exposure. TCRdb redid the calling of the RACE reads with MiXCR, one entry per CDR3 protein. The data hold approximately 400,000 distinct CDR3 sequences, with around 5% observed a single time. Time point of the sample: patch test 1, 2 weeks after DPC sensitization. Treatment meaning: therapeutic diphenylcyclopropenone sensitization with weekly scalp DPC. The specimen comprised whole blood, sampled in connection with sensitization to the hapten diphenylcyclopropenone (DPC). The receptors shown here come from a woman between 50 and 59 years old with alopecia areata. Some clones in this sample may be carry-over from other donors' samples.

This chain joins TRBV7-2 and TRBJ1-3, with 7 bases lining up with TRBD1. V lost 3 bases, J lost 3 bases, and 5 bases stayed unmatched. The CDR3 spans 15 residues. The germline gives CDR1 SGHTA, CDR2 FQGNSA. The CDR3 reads CASSLGGGVGNTIYF. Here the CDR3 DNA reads TGTGCCAGCAGCTTGGGAGGGGGCGTTGGAAACACCATATATTTT.

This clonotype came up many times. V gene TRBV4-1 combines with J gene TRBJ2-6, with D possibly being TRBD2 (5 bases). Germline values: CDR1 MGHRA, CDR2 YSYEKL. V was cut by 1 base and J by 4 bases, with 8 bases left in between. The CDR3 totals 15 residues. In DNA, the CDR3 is TGCGCCAGCAGCCAAGGGCCGGGGGGGGCCAACGTCCTGACTTTC. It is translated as CASSQGPGGANVLTF.

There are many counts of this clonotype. CDR3 in DNA: TGCGCCAGCAGTCAATCACGGAGGAGGGGGCCCCACGAGCAGTACTTC. Residues: CASSQSRRRGPHEQYF. V usage is TRBV23-1 and J usage is TRBJ2-7; TRBD1 might be the D (7 bases). TRBV23-1 is flagged as an ORF with uncertain function. Trimming left V 0 bases short and J 5 bases short, with 17 bases between. The CDR3 is 16 amino acids.

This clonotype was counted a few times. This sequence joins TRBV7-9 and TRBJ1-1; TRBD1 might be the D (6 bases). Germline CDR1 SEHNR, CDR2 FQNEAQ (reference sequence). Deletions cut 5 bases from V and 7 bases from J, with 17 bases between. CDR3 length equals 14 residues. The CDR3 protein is CASSRAGQGVEAFF. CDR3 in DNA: TGTGCCAGCAGCCGTGCGGGACAAGGGGTTGAAGCTTTCTTT. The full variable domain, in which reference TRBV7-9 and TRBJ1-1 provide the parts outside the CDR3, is DTGVSQNPRHKITKRGQNVTFRCDPISEHNRLYWYRQTLGQGPEFLTYFQNEAQLEKSRLLSDRFSAERPKGSFSTLEIQRTEQGDSAMYLCASSRAGQGVEAFFGQGTRLTVV.

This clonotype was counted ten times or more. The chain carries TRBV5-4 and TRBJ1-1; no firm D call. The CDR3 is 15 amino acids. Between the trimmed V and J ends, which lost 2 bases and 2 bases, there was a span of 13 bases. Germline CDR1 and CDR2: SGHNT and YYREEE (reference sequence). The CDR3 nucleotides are TGTGCCAGCAGCTTTGGCCCGACGGTCAACACTGAAGCTTTCTTT. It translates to CASSFGPTVNTEAFF.

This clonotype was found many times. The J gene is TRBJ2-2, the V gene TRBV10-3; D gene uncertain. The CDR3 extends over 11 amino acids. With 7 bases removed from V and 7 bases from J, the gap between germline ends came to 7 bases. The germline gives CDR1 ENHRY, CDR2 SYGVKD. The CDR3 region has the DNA TGTGCCATCAATGGTGGCGGGGAGCTGTTTTTT. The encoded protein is CAINGGGELFF.

The CDR3 protein is CASSTTPIGREVCAKNIQYF. The CDR3 DNA reads as TGTGCCAGCAGCACGACACCAATTGGTAGGGAAGTATGTGCCAAAAACATTCAGTACTTC. The rearrangement uses TRBV12-1 and TRBJ2-4. TRBV12-1 corresponds to a pseudogene. The CDR3 loop spans 20 amino acids.

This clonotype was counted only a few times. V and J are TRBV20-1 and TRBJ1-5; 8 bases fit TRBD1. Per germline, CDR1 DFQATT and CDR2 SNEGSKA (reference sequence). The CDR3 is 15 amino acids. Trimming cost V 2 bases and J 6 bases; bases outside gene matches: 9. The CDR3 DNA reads TGCAGTGCTAGAATACAGGGGGATTCGACTCAGCCCCAGCATTTT. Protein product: CSARIQGDSTQPQHF.

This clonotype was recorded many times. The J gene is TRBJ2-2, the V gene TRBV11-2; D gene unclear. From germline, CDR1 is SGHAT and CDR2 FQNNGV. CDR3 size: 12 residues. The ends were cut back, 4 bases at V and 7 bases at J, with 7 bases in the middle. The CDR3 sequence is CASSSQHGELFF. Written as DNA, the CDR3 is TGTGCCAGCAGCTCCCAACACGGGGAGCTGTTTTTT.

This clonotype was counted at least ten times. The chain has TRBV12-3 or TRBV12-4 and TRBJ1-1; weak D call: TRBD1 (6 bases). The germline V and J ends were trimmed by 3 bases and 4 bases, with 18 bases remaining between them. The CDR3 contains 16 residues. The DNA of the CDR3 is TGTGCCAGCAGTTTGGGCAGGGGCGGTTACGGCACTGAAGCTTTCTTT. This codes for CASSLGRGGYGTEAFF.

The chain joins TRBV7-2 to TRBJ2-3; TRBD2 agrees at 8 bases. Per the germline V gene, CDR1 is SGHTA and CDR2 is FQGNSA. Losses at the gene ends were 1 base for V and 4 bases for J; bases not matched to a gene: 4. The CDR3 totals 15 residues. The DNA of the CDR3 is TGTGCCAGCAGCTTAGATAGCGGGGTGGCAGATACGCAGTATTTT. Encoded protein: CASSLDSGVADTQYF.

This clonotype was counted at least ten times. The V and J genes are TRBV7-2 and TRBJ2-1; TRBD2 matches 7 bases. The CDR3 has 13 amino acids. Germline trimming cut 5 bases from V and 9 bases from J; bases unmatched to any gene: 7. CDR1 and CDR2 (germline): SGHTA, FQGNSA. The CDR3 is CASSRGRLGEQFF. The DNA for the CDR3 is TGTGCCAGCAGCCGCGGGAGACTTGGTGAGCAGTTCTTC.

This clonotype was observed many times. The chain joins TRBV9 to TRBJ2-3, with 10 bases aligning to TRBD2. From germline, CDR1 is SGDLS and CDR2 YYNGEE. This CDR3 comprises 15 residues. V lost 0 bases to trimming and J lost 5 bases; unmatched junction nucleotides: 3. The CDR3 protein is CASSVVSGGVDTQYF. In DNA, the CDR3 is TGTGCCAGCAGCGTAGTCAGCGGGGGGGTAGATACGCAGTATTTT.

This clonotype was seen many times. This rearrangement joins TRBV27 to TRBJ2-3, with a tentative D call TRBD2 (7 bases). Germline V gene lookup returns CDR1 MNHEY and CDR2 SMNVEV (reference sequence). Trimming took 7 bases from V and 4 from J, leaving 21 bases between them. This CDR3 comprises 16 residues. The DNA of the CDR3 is TGTGCCAGCACCCCTAAGGGGGACTATCTCCCAGATACGCAGTATTTT. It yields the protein CASTPKGDYLPDTQYF.

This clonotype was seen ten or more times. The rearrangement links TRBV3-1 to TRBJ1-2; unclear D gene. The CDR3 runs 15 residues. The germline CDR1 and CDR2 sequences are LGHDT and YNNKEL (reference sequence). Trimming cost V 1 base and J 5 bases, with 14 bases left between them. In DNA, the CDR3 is TGTGCCAGCAGCCAAGTGAAGCTACCCCCTTATGGCTACACCTTC. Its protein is CASSQVKLPPYGYTF.

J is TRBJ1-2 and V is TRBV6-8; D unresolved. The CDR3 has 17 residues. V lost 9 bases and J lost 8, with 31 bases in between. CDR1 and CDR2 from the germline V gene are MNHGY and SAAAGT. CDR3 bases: TGTGCCAGTCCGATCCCCCTCTTGGACTCCTTCTTTGGCGGCTACACCTTC. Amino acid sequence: CASPIPLLDSFFGGYTF.

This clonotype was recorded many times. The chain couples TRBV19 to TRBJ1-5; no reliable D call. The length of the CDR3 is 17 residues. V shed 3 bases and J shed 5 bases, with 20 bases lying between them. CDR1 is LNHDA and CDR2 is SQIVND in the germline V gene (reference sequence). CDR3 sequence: CASSISSRWIDYQPQHF. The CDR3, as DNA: TGTGCCAGTAGTATTAGCAGTCGGTGGATTGACTATCAGCCCCAGCATTTT. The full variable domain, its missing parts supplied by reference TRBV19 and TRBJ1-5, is DGGITQSPKYLFRKEGQNVTLSCEQNLNHDAMYWYRQDPGQGLRLIYYSQIVNDFQKGDIAEGYSVSREKKESFPLTVTSAQKNPTAFYLCASSISSRWIDYQPQHFGDGTRLSIL.

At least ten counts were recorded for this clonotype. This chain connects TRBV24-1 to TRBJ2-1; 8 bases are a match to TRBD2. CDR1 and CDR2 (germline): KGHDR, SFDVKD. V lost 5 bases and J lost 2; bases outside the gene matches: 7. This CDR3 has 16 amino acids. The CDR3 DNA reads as TGTGCCACCAGTGGAGCGGGGGCCGCCCCCTACAATGAGCAGTTCTTC. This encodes CATSGAGAAPYNEQFF.

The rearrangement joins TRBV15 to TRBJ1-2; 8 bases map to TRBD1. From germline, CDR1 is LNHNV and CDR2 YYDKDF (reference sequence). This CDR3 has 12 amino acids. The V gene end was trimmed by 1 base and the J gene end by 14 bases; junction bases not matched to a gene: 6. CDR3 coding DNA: TGTGCCACCAGCAGAGGAGGGACAGGCCTTACCTTC. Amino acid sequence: CATSRGGTGLTF. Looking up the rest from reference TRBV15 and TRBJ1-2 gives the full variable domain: DAMVIQNPRYQVTQFGKPVTLSCSQTLNHNVMYWYQQKSSQAPKLLFHYYDKDFNNEADTPDNFQSRRPNTSFCFLDIRSPGLGDTAMYLCATSRGGTGLTFGSGTRLTVV.

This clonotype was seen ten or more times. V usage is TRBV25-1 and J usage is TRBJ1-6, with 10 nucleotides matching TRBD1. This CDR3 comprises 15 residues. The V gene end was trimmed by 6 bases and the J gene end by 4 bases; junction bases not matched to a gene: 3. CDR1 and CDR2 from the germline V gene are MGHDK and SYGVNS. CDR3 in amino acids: CASRGTGAYNSPLHF. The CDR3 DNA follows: TGTGCCAGCAGGGGGACAGGGGCGTATAATTCACCCCTCCACTTT. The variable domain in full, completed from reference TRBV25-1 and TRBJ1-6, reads EADIYQTPRYLVIGTGKKITLECSQTMGHDKMYWYQQDPGMELHLIHYSYGVNSTEKGDLSSESTVSRIRTEHFPLTLESARPSHTSQYLCASRGTGAYNSPLHFGNGTRLTVT.

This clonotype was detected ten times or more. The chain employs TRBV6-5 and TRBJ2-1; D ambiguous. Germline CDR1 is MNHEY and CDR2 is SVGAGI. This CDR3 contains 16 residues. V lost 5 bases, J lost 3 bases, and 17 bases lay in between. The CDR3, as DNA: TGTGCCAGCAGTCCCAAAATAGGACGGCACTACAATGAGCAGTTCTTC. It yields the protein CASSPKIGRHYNEQFF.